Only a few counts were recorded for the clone carrying this T cell receptor beta chain. No antigen is known for it. The sample belongs to a study of T-cell reconstitution after alpha-beta-depleted transplantation in children. Study conclusions and caveats: Expanded clones from the graft, numbering several hundred, reportedly supplied alpha-beta T cells about two months after transplant. Some patients showed high day-60 TCRbeta diversity, which derived from surviving recipient T cells and thymic progenitors. By one year post-transplant, T-cell counts and diversity largely arose from T cells that were newly produced.

Using unique molecular identifiers, the investigators prepared the TCRbeta library. TCRdb itself ran the PCR reads through MiXCR, one entry per CDR3 protein. The table shows about 980,000 distinct CDR3 sequences, with less than 30% occurring only once. Germline V gene data show CDR1 as SNHLY and CDR2 as FYNNEI. Trimming removed 6 bases from V and 8 bases from J, with 17 bases in between. CDR3 length: 14 amino acids. The input for sequencing was PBMCs, mostly from graft donor cells, taken 360 days after TCRalphabeta/CD19-depleted stem cell transplant. The TCR sequence derives from a boy less than two years old who had a stem cell transplant for SCID, so the T cells may come from the graft donor. The chain joins TRBV2 to TRBJ2-1; D assignment may be TRBD1 or TRBD2 (5 bases each). In DNA, the CDR3 is TGTGCCAGCAGCGAGGGACCCCTAGGGGATGAGCAGTTCTTC. As protein: CASSEGPLGDEQFF.